The TCR beta chain described here comes from a study of blood T cell repertoires in COVID-19. Trimming stripped 5 bases from V and 7 bases from J, with 11 bases between. The CDR3 has 12 residues. Per germline, CDR1 SGHAT and CDR2 FQNNGV. TCRdb keeps only in-frame clones here, not all; method: immunoSEQ multiplex PCR. The data show 90,000 to 120,000 clones, almost 85% seen once. The rearrangement links TRBV11-2 to TRBJ1-2; D call uncertain. Sequencing was performed on peripheral blood. This clonotype was sampled from a human donor in a cohort sampled during active COVID-19. This CDR3 is CASSQLFFGYTF. CDR3 DNA: TGTGCCAGCAGCCAACTTTTTTTTGGCTACACCTTC.